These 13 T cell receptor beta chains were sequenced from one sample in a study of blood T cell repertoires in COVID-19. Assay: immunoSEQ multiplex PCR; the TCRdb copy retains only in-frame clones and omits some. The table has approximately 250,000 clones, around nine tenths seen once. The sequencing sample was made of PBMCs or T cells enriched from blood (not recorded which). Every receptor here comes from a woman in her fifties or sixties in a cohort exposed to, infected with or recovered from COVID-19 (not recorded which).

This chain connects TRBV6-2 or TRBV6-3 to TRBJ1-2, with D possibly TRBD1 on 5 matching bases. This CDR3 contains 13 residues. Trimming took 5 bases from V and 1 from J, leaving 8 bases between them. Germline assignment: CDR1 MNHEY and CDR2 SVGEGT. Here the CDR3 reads CASSIQDNYGYTF. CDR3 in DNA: TGTGCCAGCAGTATACAGGATAACTATGGCTACACCTTC.

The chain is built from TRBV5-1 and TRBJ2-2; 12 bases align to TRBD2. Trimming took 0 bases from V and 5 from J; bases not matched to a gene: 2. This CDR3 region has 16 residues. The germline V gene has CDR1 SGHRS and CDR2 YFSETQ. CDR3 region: CASSLVLAGGTGELFF. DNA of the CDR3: TGCGCCAGCAGCTTGGTACTAGCGGGAGGAACCGGGGAGCTGTTTTTT.

CDR3 bases: TGTGCCACCAGTGATCCCCGTCTGTCGGGAGGAGGGGGGACAGATACGCAGTATTTT. Residues: CATSDPRLSGGGGTDTQYF. This sequence joins TRBV24-1 and TRBJ2-3, with D possibly being TRBD2 (7 bases). The CDR3 has 19 residues. Trimming removed 3 bases at V and 3 bases at J, with 24 bases between. Germline-derived CDR1 and CDR2 are KGHDR and SFDVKD.

This CDR3 is CASSSLQGIGSPLHF. CDR3 in DNA: TGTGCCAGCAGCTCCCTACAGGGGATAGGATCACCCCTCCACTTT. The chain carries TRBV11-2 and TRBJ1-6; 7 nucleotides agree with TRBD1. Germline CDR1 SGHAT, CDR2 FQNNGV. J gave up 10 bases and V 4 bases, and 10 bases lay outside the gene matches. There are 15 residues in the CDR3.

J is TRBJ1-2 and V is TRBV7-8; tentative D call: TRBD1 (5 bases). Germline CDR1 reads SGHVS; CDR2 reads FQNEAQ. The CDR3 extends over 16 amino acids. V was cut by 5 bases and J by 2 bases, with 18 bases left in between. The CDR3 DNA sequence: TGTGCCAGCAGCCCGAGACAGCTACTACTAAACTATGGCTACACCTTC. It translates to CASSPRQLLLNYGYTF.

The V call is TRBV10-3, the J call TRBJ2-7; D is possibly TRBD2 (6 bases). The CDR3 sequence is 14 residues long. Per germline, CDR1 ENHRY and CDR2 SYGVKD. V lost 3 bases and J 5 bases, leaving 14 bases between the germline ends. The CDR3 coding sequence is TGTGCCATCAGTGAAAACGGCGGGATCAACGAGCAGTACTTC. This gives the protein CAISENGGINEQYF.

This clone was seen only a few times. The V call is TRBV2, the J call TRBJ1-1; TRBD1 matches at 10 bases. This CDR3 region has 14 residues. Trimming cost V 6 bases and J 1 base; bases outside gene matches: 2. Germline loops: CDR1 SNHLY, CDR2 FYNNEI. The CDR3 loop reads CASRTGGANTEAFF. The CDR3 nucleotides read TGTGCCAGCAGGACAGGGGGCGCGAACACTGAAGCTTTCTTT.

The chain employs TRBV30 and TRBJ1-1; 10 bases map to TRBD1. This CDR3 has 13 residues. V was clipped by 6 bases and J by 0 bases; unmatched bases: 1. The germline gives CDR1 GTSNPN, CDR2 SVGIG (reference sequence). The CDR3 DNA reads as TGTGCCTGCGGACAGGGGGTGAACACTGAAGCTTTCTTT. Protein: CACGQGVNTEAFF.

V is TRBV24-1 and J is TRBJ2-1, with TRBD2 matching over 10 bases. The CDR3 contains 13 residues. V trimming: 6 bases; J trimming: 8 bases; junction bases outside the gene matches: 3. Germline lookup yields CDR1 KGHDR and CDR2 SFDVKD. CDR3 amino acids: CATSSGRAHEQFF. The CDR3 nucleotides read TGTGCCACCAGTAGCGGGAGGGCCCATGAGCAGTTCTTC.

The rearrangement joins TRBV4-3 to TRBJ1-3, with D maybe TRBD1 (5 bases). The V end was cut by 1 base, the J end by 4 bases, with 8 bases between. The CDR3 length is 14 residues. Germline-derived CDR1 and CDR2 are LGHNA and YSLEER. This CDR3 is CASSQGGVGNTIYF. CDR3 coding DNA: TGCGCCAGCAGCCAAGGGGGCGTCGGAAACACCATATATTTT.

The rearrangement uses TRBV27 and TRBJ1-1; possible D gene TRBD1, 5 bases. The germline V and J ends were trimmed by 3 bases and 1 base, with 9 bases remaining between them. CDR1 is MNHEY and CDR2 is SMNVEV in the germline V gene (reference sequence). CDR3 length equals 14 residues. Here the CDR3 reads CASSLKTGNTEAFF. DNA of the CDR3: TGTGCCAGCAGTTTGAAAACAGGGAACACTGAAGCTTTCTTT.

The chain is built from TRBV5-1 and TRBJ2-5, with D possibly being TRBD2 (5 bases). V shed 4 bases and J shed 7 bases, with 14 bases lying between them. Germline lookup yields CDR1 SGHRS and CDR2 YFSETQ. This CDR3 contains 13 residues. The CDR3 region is CASSPPQGGTQYF. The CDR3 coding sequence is TGCGCCAGCAGCCCCCCGCAAGGAGGGACCCAGTACTTC.

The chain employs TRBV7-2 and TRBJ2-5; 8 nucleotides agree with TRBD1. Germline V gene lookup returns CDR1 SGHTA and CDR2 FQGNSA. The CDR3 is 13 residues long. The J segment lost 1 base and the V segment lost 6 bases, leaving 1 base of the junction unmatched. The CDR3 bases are TGTGCCAGCAGGGGACAGGCCCAAGAGACCCAGTACTTC. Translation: CASRGQAQETQYF.